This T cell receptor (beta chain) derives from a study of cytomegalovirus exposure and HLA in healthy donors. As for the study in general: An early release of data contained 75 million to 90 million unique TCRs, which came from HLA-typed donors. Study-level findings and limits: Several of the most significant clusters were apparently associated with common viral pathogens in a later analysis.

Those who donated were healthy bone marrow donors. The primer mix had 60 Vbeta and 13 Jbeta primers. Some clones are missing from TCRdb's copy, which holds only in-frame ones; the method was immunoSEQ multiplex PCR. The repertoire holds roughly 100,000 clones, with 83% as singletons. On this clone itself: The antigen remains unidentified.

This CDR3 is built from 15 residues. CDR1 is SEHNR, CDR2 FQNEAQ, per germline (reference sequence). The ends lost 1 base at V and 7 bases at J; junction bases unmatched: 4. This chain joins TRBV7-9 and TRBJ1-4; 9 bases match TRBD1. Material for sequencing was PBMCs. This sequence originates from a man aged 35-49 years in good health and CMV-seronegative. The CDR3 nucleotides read TGTGCCAGCAGCTTAGGAGCGGACAGGGGTGAAAAACTGTTTTTT. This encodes CASSLGADRGEKLFF.